This T cell receptor beta chain was sequenced in a study of post-analysis software for immune sequencing data. Tagging with unique molecular identifiers was a feature of the TCR beta cDNA libraries. MiXCR was run by TCRdb on the PCR reads, yielding one entry per CDR3 protein. The repertoire holds roughly 650,000 distinct CDR3 sequences, 55% to 70% seen once, with 11% in the top ten. The study's findings and limits: A handful of TRBV segments appeared more often in patients than in controls, and TRBV5-6, TRBV5-1 and TRBV20-1 were among these. Strong same-batch co-clustering of samples appeared with F measure clustering. Patients with multiple sclerosis recorded significantly lower normalized Chao1 diversity than controls, the study found.

This clonotype was counted many times. No antigen is known for it. Looked up from germline, CDR1 is SEHNR and CDR2 is FQNEAQ (reference sequence). The CDR3 runs 16 residues. Trimming took 6 bases from V and 1 from J, leaving 18 bases between them. The sample was blood. This sequence was found in a girl aged 2 to 9 with multiple sclerosis. The rearrangement uses TRBV7-9 and TRBJ1-1, with D possibly TRBD1 on 5 matching bases. This CDR3 is CASSSGGQGRNTEAFF. The CDR3 nucleotides are TGTGCCAGCAGTTCTGGCGGGCAGGGCCGGAACACTGAAGCTTTCTTT.